A single sample gave rise to the 3 T cell receptor beta chains below, sequenced in a study of blood T cells in healthy people across ages. A sample-barcoded 5' primer and a J-beta primer mix were used in a second PCR of roughly 6 to 11 cycles. TCRdb reanalysed the 5' RACE reads using MiXCR and keeps one entry per CDR3 protein. The sample includes 1.8 million or so distinct CDR3 sequences, around 40% of them seen just once. Material: blood. The source of these receptors is a human donor in good health.

This clonotype was observed once. This chain uses TRBV20-1 with TRBJ2-5; TRBD2 aligns across 14 bases. The CDR3 consists of 20 residues. J lost 1 base, V lost 3 bases, and 16 bases had no gene match. Per the germline V gene, CDR1 is DFQATT and CDR2 is SNEGSKA (reference sequence). The CDR3 DNA reads as TGCAGTGCTAGTGAGGAGGGGGGACTAGCGGGGGCCGGGTCCCAAGAGACCCAGTACTTC. The encoded protein is CSASEEGGLAGAGSQETQYF.

The chain employs TRBV5-5 and TRBJ1-5, with D uncertain. The CDR3 extends over 14 amino acids. Germline V gene lookup returns CDR1 SGHKS and CDR2 YYEKEE (reference sequence). V was pared by 0 bases and J by 5 bases, with 9 bases between. CDR3 sequence (DNA): TGTGCCAGCAGCTTGGTGACAATCGATCAGCCCCAGCATTTT. This gives the protein CASSLVTIDQPQHF.

This clonotype was picked up a small number of times. The chain links TRBV7-2 to TRBJ1-2; D is perhaps TRBD1 (6 bases). From germline, CDR1 is SGHTA and CDR2 FQGNSA. This CDR3 spans 15 amino acids. V was pared by 1 base and J by 8 bases, with 17 bases between. CDR3 loop: CASSLVYAGGGGYTF. CDR3 bases: TGTGCCAGCAGCTTAGTTTATGCGGGGGGCGGCGGCTACACCTTC.